A selection of T cell receptor beta chains follows, all from one sample in a study of blood T cells in healthy people across ages. Each CDR3 protein is one row after TCRdb ran MiXCR on the 5' RACE reads. The data contain about 930,000 distinct CDR3 sequences, approximately 32% of them singletons. Another study also made use of these data, one on T cells of mothers and their children.

Sequenced: blood. The receptors were sampled from a woman in her forties in good health. CDR3s include the opening cysteine and the closing phenylalanine or tryptophan. Fields, in order: clone size, V gene, D gene, J gene, CDR3 DNA, CDR3 protein. The D gene is left open where the match is weak. For some rows the clone size is stated as once, few or many, or as a class when expanded; others skip it.

clone_size: few
v_call: TRBV18
d_call: -
j_call: TRBJ2-3
cdr3_nt: TGTGCCAGCTCACCGGGGGTAACAGATACGCAGTATTTT
cdr3_aa: CASSPGVTDTQYF

clone_size: few
v_call: TRBV10-3
d_call: -
j_call: TRBJ1-2
cdr3_nt: TGTGCCATCAGTGAGTCGGGAGACCGGGCTACAGGGGGCTACACCTTC
cdr3_aa: CAISESGDRATGGYTF

clone_size: few
v_call: TRBV7-2
d_call: TRBD1
j_call: TRBJ2-1
cdr3_nt: TGTACCAGCAGCTTAGGCAGGGGGAATGAGCAGTTCTTC
cdr3_aa: CTSSLGRGNEQFF

clone_size: -
v_call: TRBV7-2
d_call: TRBD1
j_call: TRBJ2-7
cdr3_nt: TGTGCCAGCAGCTTAAGACCGGGACAGGGGAGCTCCTACGAGCAGTACTTC
cdr3_aa: CASSLRPGQGSSYEQYF

clone_size: -
v_call: TRBV7-2
d_call: -
j_call: TRBJ1-3
cdr3_nt: TGTGCCAGCAGCGGGAGGTGGAGTGGGTCCTCTGGAAACACCATATATTTT
cdr3_aa: CASSGRWSGSSGNTIYF

clone_size: -
v_call: TRBV6-2/TRBV6-3
d_call: -
j_call: TRBJ2-7
cdr3_nt: TGTGCCAGCGGCGAGGGCTACTACGAGCAGTACTTC
cdr3_aa: CASGEGYYEQYF

clone_size: -
v_call: TRBV3-1
d_call: -
j_call: TRBJ1-1
cdr3_nt: TGTGTCAGCAGCCCCATTAGGGGCACTGAAGCTTTCTTT
cdr3_aa: CVSSPIRGTEAFF

clone_size: many
v_call: TRBV29-1
d_call: -
j_call: TRBJ1-1
cdr3_nt: TGCAGCGTGGCCCACCGGAACACTGAAGCTTTCTTT
cdr3_aa: CSVAHRNTEAFF

clone_size: once
v_call: TRBV2
d_call: TRBD2
j_call: TRBJ2-3
cdr3_nt: TGTGCCAGTAGTGATGGCGGGGGGGCGTCAGATACGCAGTATTTT
cdr3_aa: CASSDGGGASDTQYF

clone_size: few
v_call: TRBV12-3/TRBV12-4
d_call: TRBD1
j_call: TRBJ2-5
cdr3_nt: TGTGCCAGCAGACGGGACAGAAATATAGAGACCCAGTACTTC
cdr3_aa: CASRRDRNIETQYF

clone_size: many
v_call: TRBV10-3
d_call: TRBD1
j_call: TRBJ2-7
cdr3_nt: TGTGCCATCAGTGAGAGGACAGGGTCCTACGAGCAGTACTTC
cdr3_aa: CAISERTGSYEQYF

clone_size: few
v_call: TRBV4-3
d_call: -
j_call: TRBJ1-2
cdr3_nt: TGCGCCAGCAGACCCGGGGGGCACTATGGCTACACCTTC
cdr3_aa: CASRPGGHYGYTF

clone_size: -
v_call: TRBV5-1
d_call: -
j_call: TRBJ2-7
cdr3_nt: TGCGCCAGCAGCTTTTTCGGGGAATTGAACGAGCAGTACTTC
cdr3_aa: CASSFFGELNEQYF

clone_size: -
v_call: TRBV29-1
d_call: -
j_call: TRBJ2-7
cdr3_nt: TGCAGCTCCATAGGGGACTCCTACGAGCAGTACTTC
cdr3_aa: CSSIGDSYEQYF

clone_size: -
v_call: TRBV3-1
d_call: -
j_call: TRBJ1-1
cdr3_nt: TGTGCCAGCAGCCAAGAGGGGCGTGACGCTTTCTTT
cdr3_aa: CASSQEGRDAFF

clone_size: -
v_call: TRBV7-9
d_call: TRBD1
j_call: TRBJ2-2
cdr3_nt: TGTGCCAGCCGGCGGACAGGGGCCGTAGGGGAGCTGTTTTTT
cdr3_aa: CASRRTGAVGELFF

clone_size: many
v_call: TRBV11-2
d_call: -
j_call: TRBJ2-7
cdr3_nt: TGTGCCAGCAGCTTGCCGGGACGGCCCACCTACGAGCAGTACTTC
cdr3_aa: CASSLPGRPTYEQYF

clone_size: -
v_call: TRBV4-1
d_call: -
j_call: TRBJ2-3
cdr3_nt: TGCGCCAGCAGCCAAGCGGGGTCAGATACGCAGTATTTT
cdr3_aa: CASSQAGSDTQYF

clone_size: many
v_call: TRBV20-1
d_call: -
j_call: TRBJ2-7
cdr3_nt: TGCAGTGCTACAAGCCCCCAATACAGGGACTACGAGCAGTACTTC
cdr3_aa: CSATSPQYRDYEQYF

clone_size: -
v_call: TRBV7-6
d_call: -
j_call: TRBJ2-5
cdr3_nt: TGTGCCAGCAGCTTAGTTTCCGGGAGTAAGACCCAGTACTTC
cdr3_aa: CASSLVSGSKTQYF

clone_size: -
v_call: TRBV28
d_call: -
j_call: TRBJ1-3
cdr3_nt: TGTGCCAGCAGCATGGACCTCTCTGGAAACACCATATATTTT
cdr3_aa: CASSMDLSGNTIYF

clone_size: few
v_call: TRBV20-1
d_call: -
j_call: TRBJ2-7
cdr3_nt: TGCAGTGCTACGCAGCCGGGACGGTCGCTTTACGAGCAGTACTTC
cdr3_aa: CSATQPGRSLYEQYF

clone_size: -
v_call: TRBV6-2/TRBV6-3
d_call: TRBD1
j_call: TRBJ1-2
cdr3_nt: TGTGCCAGCAGTTACGGGACAGTTGCTAACTATGGCTACACCTTC
cdr3_aa: CASSYGTVANYGYTF

clone_size: few
v_call: TRBV7-9
d_call: -
j_call: TRBJ1-1
cdr3_nt: TGTGCCAGCAGCTTATTAGGGAGGCTCGGGACTGAAGCTTTCTTT
cdr3_aa: CASSLLGRLGTEAFF

clone_size: -
v_call: TRBV4-3
d_call: -
j_call: TRBJ1-5
cdr3_nt: TGCGCCAGCAGCCTGTACGTGGGGAGGCTGCCCCAGCATTTT
cdr3_aa: CASSLYVGRLPQHF

clone_size: many
v_call: TRBV4-2
d_call: -
j_call: TRBJ2-7
cdr3_nt: TGTGCCAGCAGCCAAGGAACAGGGATCTACGAGCAGTACTTC
cdr3_aa: CASSQGTGIYEQYF

clone_size: -
v_call: TRBV27
d_call: -
j_call: TRBJ1-5
cdr3_nt: TGTGCCAGCAGTTCGGCGGGCCACACGTCGTCGCCCCAGCATTTT
cdr3_aa: CASSSAGHTSSPQHF